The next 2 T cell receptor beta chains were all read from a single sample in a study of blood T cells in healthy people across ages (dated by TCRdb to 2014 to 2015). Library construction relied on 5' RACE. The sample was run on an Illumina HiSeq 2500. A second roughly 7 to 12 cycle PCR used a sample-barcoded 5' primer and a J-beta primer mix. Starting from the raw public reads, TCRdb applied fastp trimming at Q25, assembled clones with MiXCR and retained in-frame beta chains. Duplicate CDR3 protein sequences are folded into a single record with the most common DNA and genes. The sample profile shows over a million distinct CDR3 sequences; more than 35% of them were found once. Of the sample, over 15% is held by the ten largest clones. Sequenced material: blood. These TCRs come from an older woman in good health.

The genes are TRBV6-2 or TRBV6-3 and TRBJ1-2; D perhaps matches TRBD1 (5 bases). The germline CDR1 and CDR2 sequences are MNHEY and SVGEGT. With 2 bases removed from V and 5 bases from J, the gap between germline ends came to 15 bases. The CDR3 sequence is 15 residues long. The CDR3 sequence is CASSYASGTGYGYTF. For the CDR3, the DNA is TGTGCCAGCAGTTACGCGTCGGGGACGGGTTATGGCTACACCTTC.

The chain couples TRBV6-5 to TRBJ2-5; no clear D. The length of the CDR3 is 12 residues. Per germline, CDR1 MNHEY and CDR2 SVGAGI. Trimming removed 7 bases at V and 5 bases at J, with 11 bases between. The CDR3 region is CASKSTGETQYF. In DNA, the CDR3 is TGTGCCAGCAAGAGTACTGGCGAGACCCAGTACTTC.